This record covers a single T cell receptor (beta chain). The sample is drawn from a study of T cell changes during pregnancy in multiple sclerosis. Clones were sequenced by immunoSEQ multiplex PCR, and TCRdb holds only the in-frame ones, with some missing. The sample has some 100,000 clones; about 94% are singletons. The CDR3 has 16 residues. The V end was cut by 3 bases, the J end by 2 bases, with 17 bases between. Germline assignment: CDR1 LNHNV and CDR2 YYDKDF (reference sequence). V gene TRBV15 combines with J gene TRBJ2-7; no reliable D call. The receptor was derived from a female donor with multiple sclerosis, enrolled in a pregnancy study. The sample was peripheral blood, taken before pregnancy. The CDR3 DNA sequence: TGTGCCACCAGCAGGTCCCGGGTGTACCGCACCTACGAGCAGTACTTC. Amino acid sequence: CATSRSRVYRTYEQYF.